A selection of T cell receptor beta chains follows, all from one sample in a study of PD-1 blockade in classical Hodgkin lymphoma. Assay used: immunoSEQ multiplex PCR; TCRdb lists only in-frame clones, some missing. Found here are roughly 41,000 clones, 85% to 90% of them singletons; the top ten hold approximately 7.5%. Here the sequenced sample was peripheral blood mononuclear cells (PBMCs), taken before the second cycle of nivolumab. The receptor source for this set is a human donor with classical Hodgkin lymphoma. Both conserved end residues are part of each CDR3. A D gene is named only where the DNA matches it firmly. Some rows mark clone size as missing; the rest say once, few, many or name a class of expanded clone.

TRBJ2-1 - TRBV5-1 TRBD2 TGCGCCAGCAGCCCAATAAAGATAGGGACTACACACAATGAGCAGTTCTTC CASSPIKIGTTHNEQFF
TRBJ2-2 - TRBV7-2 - TGTGCCAGCAGCTTAGTGGGCGCCGGGGAGCTGTTTTTT CASSLVGAGELFF
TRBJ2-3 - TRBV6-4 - TGTGCCAGCAGGGATAGTCACAACCCCACAGATACGCAGTATTTT CASRDSHNPTDTQYF
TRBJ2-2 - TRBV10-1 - TGCGCCAGCAGTCGAGGGACATCGAACACCGGGGAGCTGTTTTTT CASSRGTSNTGELFF
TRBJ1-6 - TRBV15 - TGTGCCACCAGCAGAGGGAGCTTGATCAAAAATTCACCCCTCCACTTT CATSRGSLIKNSPLHF
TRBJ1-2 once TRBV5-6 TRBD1 TGTGCCAGCAGCTCCAACCTTCGCCGGGACAGGGGGCTCAGTGGCTACACCTTC CASSSNLRRDRGLSGYTF
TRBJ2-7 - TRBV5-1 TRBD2 TGCGCCAGCAGCTTGGTTTGGTTAGCGGGAGATTCCGAGCAGTACTTC CASSLVWLAGDSEQYF
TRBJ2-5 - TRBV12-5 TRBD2 TGTGCTAGTGGTTTGGATAGCGGGAGAGGTGAGACCCAGTACTTC CASGLDSGRGETQYF
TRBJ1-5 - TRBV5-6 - TGTGCCAGCAGCTTGAGTCCCAATCAGCCCCAGCATTTT CASSLSPNQPQHF
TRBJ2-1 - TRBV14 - TGTGCCAGCAGCCAAGAGGCAGGACCCTACAATGAGCAGTTCTTC CASSQEAGPYNEQFF
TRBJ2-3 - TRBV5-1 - TGCGCCAGCAGCTTGTCCTACAGTCCGGCGACAGATACGCAGTATTTT CASSLSYSPATDTQYF
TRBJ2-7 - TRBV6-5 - TGTGCCAGCAGTTACGCCTCCGGGAGAACCTTATACGAGCAGTACTTC CASSYASGRTLYEQYF
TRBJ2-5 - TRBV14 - TGTGCCAGCAGCCAAGAAGGGGGGAGACGGAAGACCCAGTACTTC CASSQEGGRRKTQYF
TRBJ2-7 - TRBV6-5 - TGTGCCAGCAGTTACTCGGAGGGGGACGAGCAGTACTTC CASSYSEGDEQYF
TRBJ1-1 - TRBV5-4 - TGTGCCAGCAGCTTGGTGAGGAACACTGAAGCTTTCTTT CASSLVRNTEAFF
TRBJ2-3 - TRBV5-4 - TGTGCCAGCAGCTTGGCCGGGACGATCAACACAGATACGCAGTATTTT CASSLAGTINTDTQYF
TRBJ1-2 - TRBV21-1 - TGTGCCAGCAGCAAAGGGACGGATCGGCATGGCTACACCTTC CASSKGTDRHGYTF
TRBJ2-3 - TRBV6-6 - TGTGCCAGCAGTTACTCGCCCCTAGCTGGGACAGATACGCAGTATTTT CASSYSPLAGTDTQYF
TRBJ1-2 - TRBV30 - TGTGCCTGGATTGGCCCCCCGCGCTACTATGGCTACACCTTC CAWIGPPRYYGYTF
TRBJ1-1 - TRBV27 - TGTGCCAGCAGGTTCATCGGGGACACTGAAGCTTTCTTT CASRFIGDTEAFF
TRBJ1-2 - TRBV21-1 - TGTGCCAGCAGCAAAAGCCCTAGACAGGGGAACTATGGCTACACCTTC CASSKSPRQGNYGYTF
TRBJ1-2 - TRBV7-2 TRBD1 TGTGCCAGCAGCTTAGGGAGGGGGCAGTCGTATGGCTACACCTTC CASSLGRGQSYGYTF
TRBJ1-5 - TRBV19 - TGTGCCAGTAGTACCCTTGCGGGCAATCAGCCCCAGCATTTT CASSTLAGNQPQHF
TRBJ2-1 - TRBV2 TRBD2 TGTGCCACCCGAAGGCGATCTAGCGGGGTGCCCCCCTCCTACAATGAGCAGTTCTTC CATRRRSSGVPPSYNEQFF
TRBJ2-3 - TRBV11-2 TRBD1 TGTGCCAGCAGCTTAGAGGGACAGGGGGCATGGACAGATACGCAGTATTTT CASSLEGQGAWTDTQYF
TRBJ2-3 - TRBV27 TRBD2 TGTGCCAGCAGTGGGGGTAGCGGGAGTGCCGCAGATACGCAGTATTTT CASSGGSGSAADTQYF
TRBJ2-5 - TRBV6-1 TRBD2 TGTGCCAGCAGTACAGCGGGAAGGGAGACCCAGTACTTC CASSTAGRETQYF
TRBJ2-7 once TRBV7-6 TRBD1 TGTGCCAGCAGCTTAATCGCAGGGGGCCCCTACGAGCAGTACTTC CASSLIAGGPYEQYF
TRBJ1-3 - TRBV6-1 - TGTGCCAGCAGTGCTACTTGGAGCTCTGGAAACACCATATATTTT CASSATWSSGNTIYF
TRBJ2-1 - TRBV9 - TGTGCCAGCAGCGTAGAAATAGAGGGCAATGAGCAGTTCTTC CASSVEIEGNEQFF
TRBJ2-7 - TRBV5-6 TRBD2 TGTGCCAGCAGCTACCCCGGGGGGGACGACGAGCAGTACTTC CASSYPGGDDEQYF
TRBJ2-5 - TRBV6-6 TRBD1 TGTGCCAGCAGTTACCAGGGGGACGGCGGGCAGACCCAGTACTTC CASSYQGDGGQTQYF
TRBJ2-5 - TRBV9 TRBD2 TGTGCCAGCAGCCGAAAGGGGACTAAAGAGACCCAGTACTTC CASSRKGTKETQYF
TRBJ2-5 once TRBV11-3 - TGTGCCAGCAGCTTAATAGGACGAGAGACCCAGTACTTC CASSLIGRETQYF
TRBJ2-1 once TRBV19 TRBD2 TGTGCCAGTACGTTGGATAGCGGGAGGGGAAATGAGCAGTTCTTC CASTLDSGRGNEQFF
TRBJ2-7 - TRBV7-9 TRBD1 TGTGCCAGCAGCTCGCCGGGACAGATAGACTACGAGCAGTACTTC CASSSPGQIDYEQYF
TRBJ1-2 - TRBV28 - TGTGCCAGCAGCCATGGGGTCTATGGCTACACCTTC CASSHGVYGYTF
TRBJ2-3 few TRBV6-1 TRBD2 TGTGCCAGCAGTGAACTAGCGGGAGGGCCAGATACGCAGTATTTT CASSELAGGPDTQYF
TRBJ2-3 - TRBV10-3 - TGTGCCATCAGGGACAATTTCCTAGGCACAGATACGCAGTATTTT CAIRDNFLGTDTQYF
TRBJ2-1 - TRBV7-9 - TGTGCCAGCAGGGGTCAGCGGGCTAGCTACAATGAGCAGTTCTTC CASRGQRASYNEQFF
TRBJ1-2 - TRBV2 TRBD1 TGTGCCAGCAGTCCCCGGACAGGGCCGGGTGGCTACACCTTC CASSPRTGPGGYTF
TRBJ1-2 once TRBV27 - TGTGCCAGCAGTCCAACCCCGGGACGGCACTATGGCTACACCTTC CASSPTPGRHYGYTF
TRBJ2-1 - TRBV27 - TGTGCCAGCAGCCACCTTCGACGCCACAATGAGCAGTTCTTC CASSHLRRHNEQFF
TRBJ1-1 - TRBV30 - TGTGCCTGGAGTGTACAGGGGAACACTGAAGCTTTCTTT CAWSVQGNTEAFF
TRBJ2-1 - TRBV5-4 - TGTGCCAGCAGCCCCCTAGACGGGAGCAACGGTCTGGATGAGCAGTTCTTC CASSPLDGSNGLDEQFF
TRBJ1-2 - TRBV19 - TGTGCCAGTAGTGTCAGGGAGGTCTATGGCTACACCTTC CASSVREVYGYTF
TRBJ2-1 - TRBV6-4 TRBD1 TGTGCCAGCAGCCGACAGGGGGGTTACAATGAGCAGTTCTTC CASSRQGGYNEQFF
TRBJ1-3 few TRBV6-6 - TGTGCCAGCACATCATTGGGTGGAAACACCATATATTTT CASTSLGGNTIYF
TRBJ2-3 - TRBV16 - TGTGCCAGCAGCCACAGCGCCAGCACAGATACGCAGTATTTT CASSHSASTDTQYF
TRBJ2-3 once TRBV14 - TGTGCCAGCAGCCAAGATCAAGCAGAGGTCACAGATACGCAGTATTTT CASSQDQAEVTDTQYF
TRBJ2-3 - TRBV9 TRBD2 TGTGCCAGCAGCGCCCGACTAGCGGGAGGGCCAAGGTCGTACACAGATACGCAGTATTTT CASSARLAGGPRSYTDTQYF
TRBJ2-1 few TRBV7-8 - TGTGCCAGCAGCCGGGGGTTTGACAGCTCCTACAATGAGCAGTTCTTC CASSRGFDSSYNEQFF
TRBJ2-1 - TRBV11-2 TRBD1 TGTGCCAGCAGTCCGGGACAGAGTTACAATGAGCAGTTCTTC CASSPGQSYNEQFF
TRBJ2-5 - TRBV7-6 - TGTGCCAGCAGCCGGCCGTTGGCTTTCCAAGAGACCCAGTACTTC CASSRPLAFQETQYF
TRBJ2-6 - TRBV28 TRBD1 TGTGCCAGCAGTCCGGAATGGACAGGGGGTTTTTCTGGGGCCAACGTCCTGACTTTC CASSPEWTGGFSGANVLTF
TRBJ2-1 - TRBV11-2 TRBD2 TGTGCCAGCAGCTCGCAAGTCGGGGACCCGGGGGGTGAGCAGTTCTTC CASSSQVGDPGGEQFF